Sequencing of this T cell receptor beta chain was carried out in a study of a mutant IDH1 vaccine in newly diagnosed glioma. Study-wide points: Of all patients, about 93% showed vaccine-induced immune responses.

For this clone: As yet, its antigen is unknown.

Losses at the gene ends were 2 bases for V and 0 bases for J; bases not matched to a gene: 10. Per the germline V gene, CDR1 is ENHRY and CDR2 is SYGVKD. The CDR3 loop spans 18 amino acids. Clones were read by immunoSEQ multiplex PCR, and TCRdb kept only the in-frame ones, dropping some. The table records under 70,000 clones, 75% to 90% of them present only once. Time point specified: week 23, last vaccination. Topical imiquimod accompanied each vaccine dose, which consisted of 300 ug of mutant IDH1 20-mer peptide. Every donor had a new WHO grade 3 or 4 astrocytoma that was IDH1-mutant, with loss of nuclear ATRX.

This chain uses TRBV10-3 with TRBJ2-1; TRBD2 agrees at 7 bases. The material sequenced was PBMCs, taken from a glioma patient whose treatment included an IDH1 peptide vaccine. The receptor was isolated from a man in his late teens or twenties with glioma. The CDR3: CAISEGRLAESSYNEQFF. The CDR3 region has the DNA TGTGCCATCAGTGAGGGTCGGCTAGCGGAAAGCTCCTACAATGAGCAGTTCTTC.